This T cell receptor beta chain was profiled in a study of blood T cell repertoires in COVID-19. Study context: Spain, Italy and the United States supplied samples that represented acute and convalescent COVID-19. The cDNA or gDNA used as material had been derived from T cells, B-cell-depleted T cells, or PBMCs.

CDR1 is KGHDR and CDR2 is SFDVKD in the germline V gene. This CDR3 is 16 amino acids long. The trim removed 2 bases at V and 3 bases at J, leaving 7 bases unmatched. As originally analysed: Using reference gene primer amplification, nucleated cell counts were estimated. Sequencing was performed with immunoSEQ multiplex PCR; in TCRdb, only in-frame clones are kept and a portion is missing. For V, J and clone size, that table is used; D and trimming come from the DNA. Of 100,000 to 150,000 clones listed, about nine tenths are singletons. Source material: peripheral blood. This TCR was sampled from a man aged 45-65 years with acute or convalescent COVID-19. The rearrangement joins TRBV24-1 to TRBJ1-1; TRBD1 agrees at 8 bases. In nucleotides, the CDR3 is TGTGCCACCAGTGATTCGTCCACAGGGGGTTACACTGAAGCTTTCTTT. It encodes CATSDSSTGGYTEAFF.